This passage covers 27 T cell receptor beta chains from one sample sequenced in a study of cytomegalovirus exposure and HLA in healthy donors. It was with 60 Vbeta and 13 Jbeta primers that the PCR ran. Measured with immunoSEQ multiplex PCR; TCRdb has only the in-frame clones, and not every one. This sample's table reports about 67,000 clones. The sequenced sample consisted of PBMCs. The receptors shown here come from a man aged 30-40 years in good health and CMV-seropositive.

The chain recombines TRBV29-1 with TRBJ2-1; 13 bases fit TRBD2. The CDR3 is 16 residues long. The V segment lost 4 bases and the J segment 8 bases; nucleotides outside the gene matches: 11. Per germline, CDR1 SQVTM and CDR2 ANQGSEA. The DNA for the CDR3 is TGCAGCGTTGTTGGGCAAGGGACTAGCGGGAATCATGAGCAGTTCTTC. Residues: CSVVGQGTSGNHEQFF.

The chain joins TRBV5-1 to TRBJ1-1, with 7 nucleotides matching TRBD1. V lost 3 bases to trimming and J lost 6 bases; unmatched junction nucleotides: 8. Germline V lookup: CDR1 SGHRS, CDR2 YFSETQ. CDR3 length: 14 amino acids. In nucleotides, the CDR3 is TGCGCCAGCAGCTACTATACAGGGGACCCTGAAGCTTTCTTT. It codes for CASSYYTGDPEAFF.

V gene TRBV19 combines with J gene TRBJ1-2, with unresolved D. Germline lookup yields CDR1 LNHDA and CDR2 SQIVND (reference sequence). CDR3 length: 14 residues. V dropped 5 bases and J dropped 5 bases, with 15 bases sitting between them. CDR3 sequence reads: CASSWKARGYGYTF. The CDR3 DNA follows: TGTGCCAGTAGTTGGAAGGCAAGAGGATATGGCTACACCTTC.

V and J are TRBV30 and TRBJ2-3; 9 bases are shared with TRBD1. From germline, CDR1 is GTSNPN and CDR2 SVGIG (reference sequence). Trimming at V came to 1 base and at J to 10 bases, leaving 9 bases not matched to a gene. This CDR3 has 14 residues. The CDR3 bases are TGTGCCTGGAGTGGGGGACAGGGCCCCCCGGCGCAGTATTTT. It codes for CAWSGGQGPPAQYF. The full variable domain, with the rest looked up from reference TRBV30 and TRBJ2-3, is SQTIHQWPATLVQPVGSPLSLECTVEGTSNPNLYWYRQAAGRGLQLLFYSVGIGQISSEVPQNLSASRPQDRQFILSSKKLLLSDSGFYLCAWSGGQGPPAQYFGPGTRLTVL.

J is TRBJ1-1 and V is TRBV29-1, with TRBD1 matching 7 bases. The CDR3 is 14 amino acids. The germline V gene has CDR1 SQVTM and CDR2 ANQGSEA. Trimming removed 3 bases from V and 3 bases from J; junction bases left unmatched: 7. CDR3 in DNA: TGCAGCGTTGAGAAGAACAGGGGCGACACTGAAGCTTTCTTT. Translated, it gives CSVEKNRGDTEAFF.

The chain carries TRBV19 and TRBJ1-5, with no clear D. The CDR3 has 16 amino acids. V gave up 3 bases and J gave up 1 base, with 13 bases separating them. From germline, CDR1 is LNHDA and CDR2 SQIVND (reference sequence). The CDR3, as DNA: TGTGCCAGTAGTATTGAGGGAGTGAAAAGCAATCAGCCCCAGCATTTT. Translated: CASSIEGVKSNQPQHF.

The chain recombines TRBV11-2 with TRBJ2-1; a possible D gene is TRBD2 (5 bases). The germline V gene encodes CDR1 SGHAT and CDR2 FQNNGV. This CDR3 has 15 residues. The ends were cut back, 5 bases at V and 1 base at J, with 12 bases in the middle. The CDR3 DNA follows: TGTGCCAGCAGCAAACGGACTCCATCCTACAATGAGCAGTTCTTC. Translating gives CASSKRTPSYNEQFF.

V is TRBV11-3 and J is TRBJ2-1; D may be TRBD2 (5 bases). This CDR3 comprises 16 residues. Germline CDR1 reads SGHNT; CDR2 reads YENEEA. Trimming took off 5 bases at V and 5 bases at J, with 19 bases between the two ends. This CDR3 reads CASSPFAGLGDNEQFF. The DNA of the CDR3 is TGTGCCAGCAGCCCTTTCGCGGGCCTCGGAGACAATGAGCAGTTCTTC.

A word on this clone: The sample holds other DNA sequences that translate to the same CDR3. The rearrangement joins TRBV21-1 to TRBJ2-1; the table's TRBD1 call for D was not verified on the DNA. TRBV21-1 is termed a pseudogene. The CDR3 is 14 residues long. The DNA of the CDR3 is TGTGCCAGCAGCAAAGCCCCAGAAACCAATGAGCAGTTCTTC. Translated, it gives CASSKAPETNEQFF.

The chain is built from TRBV9 and TRBJ1-1, with TRBD1 as a possible D gene (5 bases). The CDR3 is 14 residues long. CDR1 is SGDLS and CDR2 is YYNGEE in the germline V gene. Trimming cost V 0 bases and J 5 bases, with 11 bases left between them. The CDR3 coding sequence is TGTGCCAGCAGCGTAGGGGGGGGGAGGACTGAAGCTTTCTTT. It is translated as CASSVGGGRTEAFF.

The chain uses TRBV29-1 and TRBJ1-4; D unresolved. The V and J ends lost 7 bases and 6 bases respectively, with 9 bases between them. CDR1 and CDR2 from the germline V gene are SQVTM and ANQGSEA. CDR3 size: 11 residues. The CDR3 sequence: CSAGGDEKLFF. The DNA of the CDR3 is TGCAGCGCCGGAGGAGATGAAAAACTGTTTTTT. Variable domain in full (rest from reference TRBV29-1 and TRBJ1-4): SAVISQKPSRDICQRGTSLTIQCQVDSQVTMMFWYRQQPGQSLTLIATANQGSEATYESGFVIDKFPISRPNLTFSTLTVSNMSPEDSSIYLCSAGGDEKLFFGSGTQLSVL.

The chain has TRBV6-1 and TRBJ2-7; 7 bases fit TRBD2. Losses at the gene ends were 6 bases for V and 6 bases for J; bases not matched to a gene: 11. The CDR3 spans 14 residues. The germline V gene has CDR1 MNHNS and CDR2 SASEGT. The CDR3 DNA reads TGTGCCAGCAGATTCCCGGGACTAATAGGCGAGCAGTACTTC. Amino acid sequence: CASRFPGLIGEQYF.

The rearrangement links TRBV6-5 to TRBJ1-4; no firm D call. The CDR3 is 13 residues long. The V end was cut by 2 bases, the J end by 5 bases, with 6 bases between. CDR1 MNHEY and CDR2 SVGAGI come from the germline V gene. Written as DNA, the CDR3 is TGTGCCAGCAGTTACGTGCGGAATGAAAAACTGTTTTTT. Its protein product is CASSYVRNEKLFF.

This sequence joins TRBV27 and TRBJ1-6, with 10 bases identical to TRBD1. This CDR3 has 16 residues. The ends lost 1 base at V and 10 bases at J; junction bases unmatched: 7. CDR1 MNHEY and CDR2 SMNVEV come from the germline V gene (reference sequence). Written as DNA, the CDR3 is TGTGCCAGCAGTTTATTTCCGGGACAGGGGAGGTCACCCCTCCACTTT. Protein sequence: CASSLFPGQGRSPLHF.

This chain links TRBV19 with TRBJ1-2; D not certain. The CDR3 has 14 residues. Germline values: CDR1 LNHDA, CDR2 SQIVND (reference sequence). The ends were cut back, 5 bases at V and 1 base at J, with 11 bases in the middle. The CDR3 spells CASSLVSSNYGYTF. CDR3 nucleotides: TGTGCCAGTAGTTTAGTATCCAGTAACTATGGCTACACCTTC.

DNA of the CDR3: TGTGCCACCAGCAGTAGGGGAATGAACTATGGCTACACCTTC. Amino acids: CATSSRGMNYGYTF. The genes are TRBV15 and TRBJ1-2, with a possible D match to TRBD1 (5 bases). Trimming cost V 3 bases and J 2 bases, with 10 bases left between them. CDR1 and CDR2 from the germline V gene are LNHNV and YYDKDF (reference sequence). This CDR3 has 14 amino acids.

The rearrangement uses TRBV9 and TRBJ2-5; 12 bases match TRBD1. There are 16 residues in the CDR3. The germline V gene has CDR1 SGDLS and CDR2 YYNGEE. V trimming: 3 bases; J trimming: 2 bases; junction bases outside the gene matches: 5. The CDR3 coding sequence is TGTGCCAGCAGCGCCCGGGACAGGGGGCCACAAGAGACCCAGTACTTC. Translation: CASSARDRGPQETQYF.

J is TRBJ2-5 and V is TRBV5-8; 7 bases agree with TRBD2. This CDR3 is built from 16 residues. Trimming removed 4 bases from V and 1 base from J; junction bases left unmatched: 10. Germline V gives CDR1 SGHTS, CDR2 YDEGEE. The CDR3 bases are TGTGCCAGCAGCCTGCGGGAGTCGGGGTTCCAAGAGACCCAGTACTTC. Translation gives CASSLRESGFQETQYF.

The chain employs TRBV5-1 and TRBJ2-5, with D possibly matching TRBD1 (5 bases). Germline CDR1 is SGHRS and CDR2 is YFSETQ. Trimming cost V 1 base and J 4 bases, with 14 bases left between them. The CDR3 length is 15 residues. CDR3 residues: CASSLTGDMGETQYF. CDR3 sequence (DNA): TGCGCCAGCAGCTTGACAGGAGATATGGGAGAGACCCAGTACTTC.

The rearrangement joins TRBV4-2 to TRBJ1-1; 10 nucleotides agree with TRBD1. The J segment lost 7 bases and the V segment lost 1 base, leaving 9 bases of the junction unmatched. In germline, CDR1 is LGHNA, CDR2 YNFKEQ. The CDR3 runs 16 residues. This CDR3 is CASSQGNMGQGLEAFF. In nucleotides, the CDR3 is TGTGCCAGCAGCCAAGGAAATATGGGACAGGGGCTTGAAGCTTTCTTT.

V gene TRBV5-6 combines with J gene TRBJ2-1, with 13 positions matching TRBD2. The CDR3 covers 17 residues. Germline values: CDR1 SGHDT, CDR2 YYEEEE. V lost 2 bases to trimming and J lost 3 bases; unmatched junction nucleotides: 5. CDR3 in amino acids: CASSLGTSGIIYNEQFF. For the CDR3, the DNA is TGTGCCAGCAGCTTAGGGACTAGCGGGATCATCTACAATGAGCAGTTCTTC.

V is TRBV7-9 and J is TRBJ1-2; TRBD1 agrees at 8 bases. CDR1 and CDR2 (germline): SEHNR, FQNEAQ (reference sequence). Trimming at V came to 6 bases and at J to 7 bases, leaving 7 bases not matched to a gene. The CDR3 length is 13 residues. CDR3 DNA sequence: TGTGCCAGCAGTCGCCAGGGGGCTGGTGGCTACACCTTC. This gives the protein CASSRQGAGGYTF.

The chain employs TRBV30 and TRBJ2-7; D is possibly TRBD2 (7 bases). Germline CDR1 reads GTSNPN; CDR2 reads SVGIG (reference sequence). The CDR3 is 15 residues long. Trimming shortened V by 4 bases and J by 2 bases, and 18 bases separated the two germline ends. The CDR3 loop reads CAWTPFRGGAYEQYF. The CDR3 nucleotides are TGTGCCTGGACCCCGTTTAGGGGGGGCGCCTACGAGCAGTACTTC.

J is TRBJ1-2 and V is TRBV7-9; D is undetermined. This CDR3 has 15 amino acids. Per the germline V gene, CDR1 is SEHNR and CDR2 is FQNEAQ (reference sequence). The ends were cut back, 0 bases at V and 2 bases at J, with 10 bases in the middle. CDR3 sequence reads: CASSLASGNNYGYTF. CDR3 DNA sequence: TGTGCCAGCAGCTTAGCGAGCGGCAACAACTATGGCTACACCTTC.

The chain combines TRBV5-1 with TRBJ2-7; the match to TRBD2 covers 9 bases. The V segment lost 1 base and the J segment 2 bases; nucleotides outside the gene matches: 1. Germline values: CDR1 SGHRS, CDR2 YFSETQ. The CDR3 totals 14 residues. CDR3 sequence (DNA): TGCGCCAGCAGCTTGCTAGCGGGGCCCTACGAGCAGTACTTC. Protein product: CASSLLAGPYEQYF.

The chain couples TRBV6-1 to TRBJ1-1; 9 bases fit TRBD1. Germline-derived CDR1 and CDR2 are MNHNS and SASEGT. The CDR3 extends over 14 amino acids. The junction had 4 bases not matched to a gene; V was cut back by 5 bases and J by 3 bases. This CDR3 reads CASSRDRDHTEAFF. The CDR3 DNA reads as TGTGCCAGCAGTCGGGACAGGGACCACACTGAAGCTTTCTTT.

The gene calls are TRBV25-1 and TRBJ2-7, with D perhaps TRBD1 (5 bases). Trimming removed 2 bases from V and 2 bases from J, with 13 bases in between. This CDR3 comprises 15 residues. Germline lookup yields CDR1 MGHDK and CDR2 SYGVNS. The CDR3 DNA reads TGTGCCAGCAGTGAAGGGCAGGGTTCTGCCTACGAGCAGTACTTC. Protein sequence: CASSEGQGSAYEQYF.